This passage covers 7 T cell receptor beta chains from one sample sequenced in a study of CD8+ T cells in alopecia areata. Extracted RNA was reverse transcribed into cDNA, the sequencing template. Only in-frame clones appear in the TCRdb table, and some are missing; sequencing was by immunoSEQ multiplex PCR. Of some 200,000 clones in the sample, about 60% were seen once. Treatment noted: oral pan-JAK inhibitor, 5-10 mg twice daily. The specimen was CD8+ T cells sorted from blood, collected at week 24, from a patient treated with tofacitinib. The receptor set was obtained from a human donor with alopecia areata.

The rearrangement uses TRBV5-1 and TRBJ1-1; no clear D. The V gene lost 3 bases and the J gene lost 4 bases, with 10 bases spanning the gap. The CDR3 is 13 amino acids. The germline V gene encodes CDR1 SGHRS and CDR2 YFSETQ. The CDR3 nucleotides read TGCGCCAGCAGCTCCACAGATTTCACTGAAGCTTTCTTT. Its protein product is CASSSTDFTEAFF.

V gene TRBV13 combines with J gene TRBJ2-3, with D tentatively TRBD1 (7 bases). Germline values: CDR1 PRHDT, CDR2 FYEKMQ (reference sequence). The CDR3 covers 14 residues. The germline V and J ends were trimmed by 5 bases and 5 bases, with 14 bases remaining between them. The CDR3 nucleotides are TGTGCCAGCAGCAGACGACAGGGAGGAGATACGCAGTATTTT. Its protein product is CASSRRQGGDTQYF.

About this clone itself: The sample has other DNA sequences that encode this CDR3 too. The chain has TRBV7-9 and TRBJ1-5, with D unclear. This CDR3 is built from 14 residues. Germline V gives CDR1 SEHNR, CDR2 FQNEAQ (reference sequence). V gave up 4 bases and J gave up 1 base, with 8 bases separating them. The CDR3 DNA reads as TGTGCCAGCAGCTCGGGTGGAAGCAATCAGCCCCAGCATTTT. Translated, it gives CASSSGGSNQPQHF.

J is TRBJ1-1 and V is TRBV29-1; D might be TRBD1 (6 bases). V was clipped by 4 bases and J by 6 bases, with 18 bases between them. This CDR3 spans 14 amino acids. CDR1 and CDR2 from the germline V gene are SQVTM and ANQGSEA. The CDR3 here is CSVGRLGASAEAFF. CDR3 bases: TGCAGCGTTGGGCGGCTGGGGGCGAGCGCTGAAGCTTTCTTT.

The CDR3 spells CASSLVARTEKLFF. CDR3 DNA sequence: TGCGCCAGCAGCTTGGTTGCCAGGACAGAAAAACTGTTTTTT. The chain has TRBV5-1 and TRBJ1-4; perhaps TRBD1 as D (5 bases). Germline CDR1 reads SGHRS; CDR2 reads YFSETQ. V shed 0 bases and J shed 8 bases, with 11 bases lying between them. This CDR3 comprises 14 residues.

This clone was found a few times. This specimen includes other DNA sequences encoding the same CDR3. This chain links TRBV5-4 with TRBJ2-7; the match to TRBD1 covers 8 bases. J lost 3 bases, V lost 4 bases, and 6 bases had no gene match. Germline values: CDR1 SGHNT, CDR2 YYREEE (reference sequence). The length of the CDR3 is 14 residues. CDR3 sequence (DNA): TGTGCCAGCAGCCCCGGTACAGGGGGCTACGAGCAGTACTTC. This translates into CASSPGTGGYEQYF.

The rearrangement links TRBV18 to TRBJ1-1; D gene uncertain. This CDR3 is 14 amino acids long. V was shortened by 3 bases and J by 4 bases, with 12 bases between the two germline ends. Germline V gives CDR1 KGHSH, CDR2 LQKENI. The DNA for the CDR3 is TGTGCCAGCTCACCGAGGGCTTTGGGCACTGAAGCTTTCTTT. Protein: CASSPRALGTEAFF. Drawing the rest from reference TRBV18 and TRBJ1-1, the complete variable domain is NAGVMQNPRHLVRRRGQEARLRCSPMKGHSHVYWYRQLPEEGLKFMVYLQKENIIDESGMPKERFSAEFPKEGPSILRIQQVVRGDSAAYFCASSPRALGTEAFFGQGTRLTVV.